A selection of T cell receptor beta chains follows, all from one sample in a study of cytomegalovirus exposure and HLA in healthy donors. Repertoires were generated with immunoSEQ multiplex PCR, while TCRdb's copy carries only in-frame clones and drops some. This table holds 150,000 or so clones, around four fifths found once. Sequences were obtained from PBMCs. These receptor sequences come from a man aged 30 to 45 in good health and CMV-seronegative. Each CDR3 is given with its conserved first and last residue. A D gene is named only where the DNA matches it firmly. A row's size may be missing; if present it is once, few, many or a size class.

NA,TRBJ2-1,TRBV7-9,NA,CASSLARGFGEQFF,TGTGCCAGCAGCTTAGCTAGAGGCTTTGGTGAGCAGTTCTTC
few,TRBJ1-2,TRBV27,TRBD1,CASSMKGADYGYTF,TGTGCCAGCAGTATGAAGGGGGCGGACTATGGCTACACCTTC
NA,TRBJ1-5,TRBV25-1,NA,CASSGGGSNQPQHF,TGTGCCAGCAGCGGGGGAGGGTCCAATCAGCCCCAGCATTTT
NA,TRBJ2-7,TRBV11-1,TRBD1,CASSLRQGYEQYF,TGTGCCAGCAGCTTACGACAGGGCTACGAGCAGTACTTC
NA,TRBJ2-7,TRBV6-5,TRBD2,CASSYPRGGAYEQYF,TGTGCCAGCAGTTACCCTCGTGGGGGGGCCTACGAGCAGTACTTC
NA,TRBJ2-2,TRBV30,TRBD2,CAWSPGTSSVGELFF,TGTGCCTGGAGTCCCGGGACTAGCTCGGTCGGGGAGCTGTTTTTT
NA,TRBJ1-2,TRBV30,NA,CAWSLLSGTVYYGYTF,TGTGCCTGGAGTCTCCTGAGCGGAACTGTTTACTATGGCTACACCTTC
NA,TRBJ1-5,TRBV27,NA,CASSLVGGSNQPQHF,TGTGCCAGCAGTTTAGTAGGGGGTAGCAATCAGCCCCAGCATTTT
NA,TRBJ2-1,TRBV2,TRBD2,CASSVAGEAYNEQFF,TGTGCCAGCAGTGTAGCGGGGGAGGCTTACAATGAGCAGTTCTTC
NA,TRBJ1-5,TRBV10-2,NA,CASSRGKGNQPQHF,TGCGCCAGCTCGAGAGGGAAAGGAAATCAGCCCCAGCATTTT
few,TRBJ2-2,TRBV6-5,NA,CASSQGNTGELFF,TGTGCCAGCAGTCAGGGAAACACCGGGGAGCTGTTTTTT
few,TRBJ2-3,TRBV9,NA,CASSERTALLQGPDTQYF,TGTGCCAGCAGCGAAAGGACCGCCTTACTGCAGGGCCCAGATACGCAGTATTTT
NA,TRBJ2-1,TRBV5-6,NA,CASRPMQGGVYNEQFF,TGTGCCAGCAGACCAATGCAGGGGGGAGTTTACAATGAGCAGTTCTTC
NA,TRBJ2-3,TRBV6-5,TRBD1,CASSPTGGAYTQYF,TGTGCCAGCAGCCCTACAGGGGGCGCTTATACGCAGTATTTT
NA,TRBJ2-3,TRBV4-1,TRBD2,CASSHPTSSGGGDTQYF,TGCGCCAGCAGCCACCCAACCTCTAGCGGGGGGGGAGATACGCAGTATTTT
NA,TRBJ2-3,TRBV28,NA,CASSGGTASISTDTQYF,TGTGCCAGCAGTGGGGGGACAGCCAGCATCAGCACAGATACGCAGTATTTT
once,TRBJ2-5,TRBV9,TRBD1,CASSGQGSGETQYF,TGTGCCAGCAGCGGACAGGGATCGGGAGAGACCCAGTACTTC
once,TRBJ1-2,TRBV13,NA,CASSQARGYGYTF,TGTGCCAGCAGCCAGGCCCGGGGGTATGGCTACACCTTC
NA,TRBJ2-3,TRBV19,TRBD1,CASSIMGQGTDTQYF,TGTGCCAGTAGTATAATGGGACAGGGAACAGATACGCAGTATTTT
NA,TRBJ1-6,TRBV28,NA,CASSKDWAGFRSSYNSPLHF,TGTGCCAGCAGTAAGGACTGGGCTGGGTTCAGGAGCTCCTATAATTCACCCCTCCACTTT
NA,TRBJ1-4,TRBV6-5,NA,CASSYSRPDSNEKLFF,TGTGCCAGCAGTTACTCTAGGCCAGACTCTAATGAAAAACTGTTTTTT
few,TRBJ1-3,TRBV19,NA,CASRLLKSSGNTIYF,TGTGCCAGTAGACTCCTTAAATCTTCTGGAAACACCATATATTTT
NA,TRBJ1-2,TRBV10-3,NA,CAGGAGDNYGYTF,TGTGCCGGCGGGGCGGGGGATAACTATGGCTACACCTTC
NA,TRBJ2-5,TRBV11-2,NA,CASSSLTGNQETQYF,TGTGCCAGCAGCTCCTTGACAGGAAACCAAGAGACCCAGTACTTC
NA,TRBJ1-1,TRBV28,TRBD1,CASRNGQGGLLVTEAFF,TGTGCCAGCAGGAACGGACAGGGTGGGCTTTTAGTCACTGAAGCTTTCTTT